Each of the 14 T cell receptor beta chains below was sequenced from the same sample in a study of blood T cell repertoires in COVID-19. Only in-frame clones appear in the TCRdb table, and some are missing; sequencing was by immunoSEQ multiplex PCR. The sample shows 270,000 or so clones, under 90% of them seen only once. The sequencing input was peripheral blood. The source of these receptors is a woman aged 45 to 65 who had recovered from COVID-19.

This clone was detected only a few times. The genes are TRBV29-1 and TRBJ1-1; D may be TRBD1 (6 bases). Trimming left V 4 bases short and J 1 base short, with 7 bases between. The CDR3 has 12 residues. Per the germline V gene, CDR1 is SQVTM and CDR2 is ANQGSEA. This CDR3 is CSVGQANTEAFF. As DNA, the CDR3 is TGCAGCGTTGGACAGGCGAACACTGAAGCTTTCTTT. Complete variable domain (other parts from reference TRBV29-1 and TRBJ1-1): SAVISQKPSRDICQRGTSLTIQCQVDSQVTMMFWYRQQPGQSLTLIATANQGSEATYESGFVIDKFPISRPNLTFSTLTVSNMSPEDSSIYLCSVGQANTEAFFGQGTRLTVV.

Only one count was recorded for this clone. The chain recombines TRBV12-3 or TRBV12-4 with TRBJ2-5, with D perhaps matching TRBD1 (6 bases). CDR3 size: 13 residues. Trimming removed 4 bases from V and 4 bases from J, with 10 bases in between. The CDR3 sequence: CASSYRARETQYF. The CDR3 DNA sequence: TGTGCCAGCAGTTACAGGGCCCGAGAGACCCAGTACTTC.

This chain joins TRBV5-4 and TRBJ1-2, with D perhaps TRBD1 (5 bases). CDR1 is SGHNT, CDR2 YYREEE, per germline (reference sequence). CDR3 size: 12 residues. Trimming took off 4 bases at V and 5 bases at J, with 9 bases between the two ends. DNA for the CDR3: TGTGCCAGCAGCGCCGGGGGGTATGGCTACACCTTC. This translates into CASSAGGYGYTF.

The J gene is TRBJ1-1, the V gene TRBV7-3, with D possibly being TRBD1 (6 bases). Germline assignment: CDR1 SGHTA and CDR2 FQGTGA. This CDR3 is 15 amino acids long. Trimming took off 5 bases at V and 3 bases at J, with 16 bases between the two ends. The CDR3 loop is CASSPSGVRDTEAFF. CDR3 DNA: TGTGCCAGCAGCCCCTCAGGGGTTAGGGACACTGAAGCTTTCTTT.

This clone occurred once. The chain uses TRBV7-2 and TRBJ2-2; 10 bases are shared with TRBD2. Germline lookup yields CDR1 SGHTA and CDR2 FQGNSA. The V gene end was trimmed by 9 bases and the J gene end by 9 bases; junction bases not matched to a gene: 7. The CDR3 is 13 residues long. For the CDR3, the DNA is TGTGCCAGTAGCGGGAGGAGCGTAAGGGAGCTGTTTTTT. Its protein is CASSGRSVRELFF.

This clone was seen once. The chain joins TRBV9 to TRBJ2-5, with TRBD2 matching 9 bases. The CDR3 covers 15 residues. CDR1 is SGDLS, CDR2 YYNGEE, per germline. With 4 bases clipped from V and 5 bases from J, the junction kept 9 bases outside the gene matches. CDR3 sequence reads: CASSSWLAGEETQYF. The CDR3 DNA follows: TGTGCCAGCAGCTCCTGGTTAGCGGGGGAGGAGACCCAGTACTTC.

To note about this clone: Other DNA sequences in the same sample also yield this CDR3. The chain joins TRBV4-2 to TRBJ2-7; TRBD2 matches at 9 bases. The CDR3 has 14 residues. The V segment lost 3 bases and the J segment 4 bases; nucleotides outside the gene matches: 4. CDR1 is LGHNA, CDR2 YNFKEQ, per germline. CDR3 residues: CASSQGGGGYEQYF. CDR3 coding DNA: TGTGCCAGCAGCCAGGGCGGGGGGGGATACGAGCAGTACTTC.

This rearrangement joins TRBV27 to TRBJ2-7, with 10 positions matching TRBD2. The CDR3 loop spans 15 amino acids. Losses at the gene ends were 8 bases for V and 3 bases for J; bases not matched to a gene: 10. Germline CDR1 reads MNHEY; CDR2 reads SMNVEV (reference sequence). The CDR3 loop is CASGTEREGRYEQYF. The CDR3 DNA follows: TGTGCCAGCGGGACAGAGCGGGAGGGCCGCTACGAGCAGTACTTC.

The chain combines TRBV11-1 with TRBJ2-7; the match to TRBD1 covers 7 bases. The germline V gene has CDR1 SGHAT and CDR2 FQDESV (reference sequence). J was trimmed by 1 base and V by 5 bases; bases with no gene match: 5. The CDR3 extends over 14 amino acids. CDR3 sequence (DNA): TGTGCCAGCAGCGCGGACAGGTGGTCCTACGAGCAGTACTTC. Its protein is CASSADRWSYEQYF.

The count of this clone is one. The chain employs TRBV5-4 and TRBJ2-1, with 10 bases identical to TRBD2. After removal of 1 base from V and 9 bases from J, the junction contained 13 bases not matched to a gene. The CDR3 consists of 17 residues. CDR1 is SGHNT and CDR2 is YYREEE in the germline V gene (reference sequence). CDR3: CASSLQGSGGPWVEQFF. CDR3 nucleotides: TGTGCCAGCAGCTTGCAAGGTAGCGGGGGGCCCTGGGTTGAGCAGTTCTTC.

The V call is TRBV9, the J call TRBJ1-2, with a tentative D call TRBD1 (5 bases). V shed 7 bases and J shed 7 bases, with 17 bases lying between them. CDR1 SGDLS and CDR2 YYNGEE come from the germline V gene. The CDR3 has 13 residues. CDR3 in DNA: TGTGCCAGCGGGGGGACCTCTACCAGTGGCTACACCTTC. This gives the protein CASGGTSTSGYTF. The variable domain in full, completed from reference TRBV9 and TRBJ1-2, reads DSGVTQTPKHLITATGQRVTLRCSPRSGDLSVYWYQQSLDQGLQFLIQYYNGEERAKGNILERFSAQQFPDLHSELNLSSLELGDSALYFCASGGTSTSGYTFGSGTRLTVV.

The chain joins TRBV28 to TRBJ2-7; 7 bases are shared with TRBD1. In germline, CDR1 is MDHEN, CDR2 SYDVKM. The CDR3 length is 14 residues. V gave up 5 bases and J gave up 7 bases; unmatched junction bases: 11. The CDR3 DNA is TGTGCCAGCAGTCCTGGACAGTCCAGGGGGGAGCAGTACTTC. Amino acids: CASSPGQSRGEQYF.

The CDR3: CSVEGTGTGYGYTF. CDR3 bases: TGCAGCGTTGAGGGGACCGGGACAGGGTATGGCTACACCTTC. The genes are TRBV29-1 and TRBJ1-2, with 9 positions matching TRBD1. After removal of 3 bases from V and 5 bases from J, the junction contained 7 bases not matched to a gene. Germline CDR1 is SQVTM and CDR2 is ANQGSEA. This CDR3 is built from 14 residues.

The chain uses TRBV10-3 and TRBJ2-3; TRBD2 aligns across 11 bases. CDR3 size: 19 residues. Germline V CDR1 and CDR2: ENHRY, SYGVKD. Trimming took 0 bases from V and 2 from J; bases not matched to a gene: 10. As DNA, the CDR3 is TGTGCCATCAGTGAGTCCTTTACACCGGGACTAGCGGCCACAGATACGCAGTATTTT. Translated: CAISESFTPGLAATDTQYF.